This T cell receptor beta chain is drawn from a study of T cell responses to AZD1222 COVID-19 vaccine. About the study: Pooling covered second doses at about 4 or about 12 weeks. Overall study findings and caveats: Clonal diversity was possibly underestimated; the donors were predominantly white British and more often female.

Germline CDR1 is KGHSH and CDR2 is LQKENI. The CDR3 extends over 16 amino acids. V lost 1 base and J 0 bases, leaving 10 bases between the germline ends. Clones were sequenced by immunoSEQ multiplex PCR, and TCRdb holds only the in-frame ones, with some missing. The sample holds roughly 100,000 clones, around 80% seen once. Only one count was recorded for this clone. Its antigen is currently unknown. The chain recombines TRBV18 with TRBJ1-5; D is unresolved. The TCR comes from an adult in good health. The sequencing used peripheral blood, collected on day 0 of AZD1222 vaccination. The CDR3 DNA follows: TGTGCCAGCTCACCACTGAGTGTGTTTAGCAATCAGCCCCAGCATTTT. Translation gives CASSPLSVFSNQPQHF.